These T cell receptor beta chains were read from a single sample in a study of blood T cell repertoires in COVID-19. Repertoires were generated with immunoSEQ multiplex PCR, while TCRdb's copy carries only in-frame clones and drops some. The sample gives 150,000 or so clones, roughly four fifths of which show up once; 11% is in the top ten. The sample consisted of peripheral blood. These receptor sequences come from a man aged 55 to 70 with active or convalescent COVID-19. The CDR3 runs from the conserved cysteine through the conserved F or W. Each record gives: V gene, J gene, D gene, clone size, CDR3 DNA, CDR3 protein. A D gene is named only where the DNA matches it firmly. Clone size is given for some rows only: seen once, a few or many times, or a class if the clone is expanded.

TRBV27	TRBJ2-3	TRBD2	.	TGTGCCAGCAGTTTATCGAGGCTAGCGGGGGCCGTTGTGGATACGCAGTATTTT	CASSLSRLAGAVVDTQYF
TRBV18	TRBJ1-2	.	.	TGTGCCAGCTCACCCTACAGGACAGCTAACTATGGCTACACCTTC	CASSPYRTANYGYTF
TRBV7-2	TRBJ1-1	TRBD1	.	TGTGCCAGCAGCTTAGGTCGGCTACGGGACAGGGGGAGAACTGAAGCTTTCTTT	CASSLGRLRDRGRTEAFF
TRBV6-5	TRBJ1-1	.	few	TGTGCCAGCAGTTCTCAGGGTAGGAACACTGAAGCTTTCTTT	CASSSQGRNTEAFF
TRBV7-3	TRBJ1-4	.	.	TGTGCCAGCAGAAGGCTGGGCGGGGCCCCAACTAATGAAAAACTGTTTTTT	CASRRLGGAPTNEKLFF
TRBV28	TRBJ1-5	TRBD1	.	TGTGCCAGCAGTTCCCGGACAGGCCTAGGCGGCAGCAATCAGCCCCAGCATTTT	CASSSRTGLGGSNQPQHF
TRBV29-1	TRBJ2-5	.	.	TGCAGCGTTGGACAGGCCCAAGAGACCCAGTACTTC	CSVGQAQETQYF
TRBV7-9	TRBJ2-1	TRBD1	.	TGTGCCAGCAGCTTACAGCAGGGGGCGCTGGATGAGCAGTTCTTC	CASSLQQGALDEQFF
TRBV5-1	TRBJ2-1	.	.	TGCGCCAGCAGCTTGTCATTGTCGAGGAATGAGCAGTTCTTC	CASSLSLSRNEQFF
TRBV9	TRBJ2-3	.	.	TGTGCCAGCAGCATACGACAGATATACACAGATACGCAGTATTTT	CASSIRQIYTDTQYF
TRBV9	TRBJ1-6	.	.	TGTGCCAGCAGCGCCTCACAGGGCGCGAATTCACCCCTCCACTTT	CASSASQGANSPLHF
TRBV6-6	TRBJ2-1	TRBD1	.	TGTGCCAGCAGTAACAGGGGCAGTTCCTACAATGAGCAGTTCTTC	CASSNRGSSYNEQFF
TRBV5-1	TRBJ2-4	.	.	TGCGCCAGCAGCTTGGTTGGGGGCGCAGCCAAAAACATTCAGTACTTC	CASSLVGGAAKNIQYF
TRBV5-1	TRBJ2-7	TRBD1	.	TGCGCCAGCAGCGGCGGACAGGGGCCACCGGGGGACGAGCAGTACTTC	CASSGGQGPPGDEQYF
TRBV6-1	TRBJ1-1	.	.	TGTGCCAGCAGTGAAATAACAGGGTGGACTGAAGCTTTCTTT	CASSEITGWTEAFF
TRBV6-6	TRBJ2-7	TRBD2	.	TGTGCCAGCAGTTCCCCTAGCGGGAGCAAATACGAGCAGTACTTC	CASSSPSGSKYEQYF
TRBV19	TRBJ2-2	TRBD2	.	TGTGCCAGTAGTATGGGGAGGGACACCGGGGAGCTGTTTTTT	CASSMGRDTGELFF
TRBV9	TRBJ2-2	TRBD1	.	TGTGCCAGCAGCCCATGGACAGGCAGGGACACCGGGGAGCTGTTTTTT	CASSPWTGRDTGELFF
TRBV7-6	TRBJ2-7	.	.	TGTGCCAGCAGCTTAGCGCCTACAGGGATGGGAGAGCAGTACTTC	CASSLAPTGMGEQYF